A single sample gave rise to the 30 T cell receptor beta chains below, sequenced in a study of cytomegalovirus exposure and HLA in healthy donors. Generated by immunoSEQ multiplex PCR, the TCRdb table keeps only in-frame clones and is missing some. The sample consists of over 200,000 clones, 88% of them appearing once. The sequenced sample was PBMCs. These receptors originate from a young woman in good health and CMV-seronegative.

The chain combines TRBV7-8 with TRBJ2-7, with 8 bases fitting TRBD1. CDR1 SGHVS and CDR2 FQNEAQ come from the germline V gene. This CDR3 spans 14 amino acids. Trimming removed 5 bases from V and 2 bases from J; junction bases left unmatched: 5. CDR3 residues: CASSLRQGTYEQYF. In DNA, the CDR3 is TGTGCCAGCAGCCTACGACAGGGGACCTACGAGCAGTACTTC.

The chain is built from TRBV4-1 and TRBJ2-2, with a possible D match to TRBD1 (6 bases). The CDR3 totals 14 residues. The germline V and J ends were trimmed by 4 bases and 10 bases, with 16 bases remaining between them. Germline-derived CDR1 and CDR2 are MGHRA and YSYEKL. In nucleotides, the CDR3 is TGCGCCAGCAGCCGCGGACAGTATGACATGGAGCTGTTTTTT. Protein sequence: CASSRGQYDMELFF.

This clone was seen only once. This chain connects TRBV28 to TRBJ1-2; TRBD1 is a possible D gene (5 bases). Trimming took 1 base from V and 5 from J, leaving 8 bases between them. The germline V gene has CDR1 MDHEN and CDR2 SYDVKM. The CDR3 loop spans 13 amino acids. The CDR3 coding sequence is TGTGCCAGCAGTTTATCCAGGGAATATGGCTACACCTTC. This translates into CASSLSREYGYTF.

The V gene is TRBV19, the J gene TRBJ2-1, with TRBD1 matching over 8 bases. The CDR3 runs to 15 residues. CDR1 and CDR2 (germline): LNHDA, SQIVND (reference sequence). J gave up 2 bases and V 7 bases, and 7 bases lay outside the gene matches. CDR3 DNA: TGTGCCAGTATTAAAGGACAGGGAACCTACAATGAGCAGTTCTTC. Encoded protein: CASIKGQGTYNEQFF.

This clone has more than one count but fewer than ten. This CDR3 fails to terminate in the conserved phenylalanine or tryptophan, so it likely reflects a read error. Because the CDR3's place on the DNA is in doubt, the DNA is left out and the CDR3 is given as listed by TCRdb. The V call is TRBV2, the J call TRBJ2-7; whether TRBD2, the table's D call, matches the DNA was not checked. The germline CDR1 and CDR2 sequences are SNHLY and FYNNEI. Inclusive of both ends, the CDR3 amounts to 13 amino acids. CDR3 amino acids: CASSDRASGRGRI.

The rearrangement uses TRBV27 and TRBJ2-1; TRBD2 matches 7 bases. The CDR3 loop spans 14 amino acids. Germline CDR1 is MNHEY and CDR2 is SMNVEV (reference sequence). V gave up 8 bases and J gave up 3 bases; unmatched junction bases: 7. The CDR3 spells CASRGGGNYNEQFF. The CDR3 coding sequence is TGTGCCAGCCGTGGGGGAGGGAACTACAATGAGCAGTTCTTC.

V usage is TRBV10-2 and J usage is TRBJ2-7, with 12 bases that match TRBD2. The CDR3 spans 18 residues. The germline V gene has CDR1 WSHSY and CDR2 SAAADI. V gave up 0 bases and J gave up 4 bases; unmatched junction bases: 10. The CDR3 nucleotides are TGCGCCAGCAGTGAGTCCTTTCCTGGGACTAGCGGGTTTTACGAGCAGTACTTC. Translated: CASSESFPGTSGFYEQYF.

The V gene is TRBV9, the J gene TRBJ1-2, with D maybe TRBD1 (6 bases). Trimming removed 0 bases at V and 7 bases at J, with 10 bases between. Germline V CDR1 and CDR2: SGDLS, YYNGEE. The CDR3 loop spans 13 amino acids. CDR3 sequence (DNA): TGTGCCAGCAGCGTAGCTACAGGGACTGGCTACACCTTC. Translated: CASSVATGTGYTF.

The V gene is TRBV6-5, the J gene TRBJ2-2; D is perhaps TRBD1 (5 bases). Germline V gives CDR1 MNHEY, CDR2 SVGAGI. Trimming left V 4 bases short and J 1 base short, with 7 bases between. The CDR3 contains 14 residues. The CDR3 DNA is TGTGCCAGCAGTTTCGGACAGAACACCGGGGAGCTGTTTTTT. The encoded protein is CASSFGQNTGELFF.

The V and J genes are TRBV28 and TRBJ1-5, with 7 bases lining up with TRBD1. The CDR3 covers 17 residues. Trimming at V came to 6 bases and at J to 1 base, leaving 12 bases not matched to a gene. Germline assignment: CDR1 MDHEN and CDR2 SYDVKM. CDR3 in DNA: TGTGCCAGCAGCCCGGCCGCGACAGGGTCAAGCAATCAGCCCCAGCATTTT. Its protein product is CASSPAATGSSNQPQHF. Using reference TRBV28 and TRBJ1-5 for the parts outside the CDR3, the full variable domain is DVKVTQSSRYLVKRTGEKVFLECVQDMDHENMFWYRQDPGLGLRLIYFSYDVKMKEKGDIPEGYSVSREKKERFSLILESASTNQTSMYLCASSPAATGSSNQPQHFGDGTRLSIL.

The gene calls are TRBV30 and TRBJ1-2, with D uncertain. The V end was cut by 8 bases, the J end by 6 bases, with 22 bases between. This CDR3 comprises 14 residues. Germline loops: CDR1 GTSNPN, CDR2 SVGIG (reference sequence). In DNA, the CDR3 is TGTGCCGGCTTCCGGCGGCCAGAAATTAATGGCTACACCTTC. This gives the protein CAGFRRPEINGYTF.

V gene TRBV11-2 combines with J gene TRBJ2-7; D gene ambiguous. The CDR3 runs 12 residues. Germline CDR1 SGHAT, CDR2 FQNNGV. V shed 9 bases and J shed 2 bases, with 11 bases lying between them. The CDR3 loop reads CASGGSPYEQYF. As DNA, the CDR3 is TGTGCCAGTGGCGGCTCTCCCTACGAGCAGTACTTC.

The J gene is TRBJ1-5, the V gene TRBV18; D is unresolved. The length of the CDR3 is 14 residues. Trimming shortened V by 4 bases and J by 0 bases, and 7 bases separated the two germline ends. In germline, CDR1 is KGHSH, CDR2 LQKENI. Written as DNA, the CDR3 is TGTGCCAGCTCACACATGAATAGCAATCAGCCCCAGCATTTT. It translates to CASSHMNSNQPQHF.

The J gene is TRBJ2-1, the V gene TRBV6-5; D possibly corresponds to TRBD2 (5 bases). The CDR3 runs to 12 residues. Trimming took off 2 bases at V and 8 bases at J, with 7 bases between the two ends. Germline V CDR1 and CDR2: MNHEY, SVGAGI. The CDR3 reads CASSYMRDEQFF. The CDR3 DNA reads as TGTGCCAGCAGTTACATGCGGGATGAGCAGTTCTTC.

V usage is TRBV7-8 and J usage is TRBJ1-4; the D is unclear. CDR3 size: 16 residues. Germline loops: CDR1 SGHVS, CDR2 FQNEAQ. V was pared by 6 bases and J by 1 base, with 15 bases between. CDR3 residues: CASSPTGWGTNEKLFF. The CDR3 bases are TGTGCCAGCAGTCCCACGGGGTGGGGAACTAATGAAAAACTGTTTTTT. Using reference TRBV7-8 and TRBJ1-4 for the parts outside the CDR3, the full variable domain is GAGVSQSPRYKVAKRGQDVALRCDPISGHVSLFWYQQALGQGPEFLTYFQNEAQLDKSGLPSDRFFAERPEGSVSTLKIQRTQQEDSAVYLCASSPTGWGTNEKLFFGSGTQLSVL.

The gene calls are TRBV9 and TRBJ2-5; 7 nucleotides line up with TRBD2. The germline CDR1 and CDR2 sequences are SGDLS and YYNGEE. Unmatched junction bases numbered 3, after V lost 0 bases and J lost 1 base. This CDR3 spans 15 amino acids. CDR3 nucleotide sequence: TGTGCCAGCAGCGTAGGGTCGGGAGGCCAAGAGACCCAGTACTTC. This translates into CASSVGSGGQETQYF.

The chain links TRBV11-2 to TRBJ2-4, with 9 bases lining up with TRBD1. Germline values: CDR1 SGHAT, CDR2 FQNNGV. J lost 6 bases, V lost 6 bases, and 3 bases had no gene match. This CDR3 has 13 amino acids. The CDR3 is CASRPGQGNIQYF. Here the CDR3 DNA reads TGTGCCAGCAGGCCGGGACAGGGAAACATTCAGTACTTC.

This rearrangement joins TRBV28 to TRBJ2-1; no reliable D call. Germline CDR1 is MDHEN and CDR2 is SYDVKM. This CDR3 is built from 14 residues. Deletions cut 6 bases from V and 1 base from J, with 10 bases between. Here the CDR3 DNA reads TGTGCCAGCAGACTAAGACCATCCTACAATGAGCAGTTCTTC. This translates into CASRLRPSYNEQFF.

The V call is TRBV4-2, the J call TRBJ2-3; TRBD2 might be the D (6 bases). Deletions cut 3 bases from V and 5 bases from J, with 24 bases between. The CDR3 is made up of 18 amino acids. The V gene's germline CDR1 is LGHNA and CDR2 YNFKEQ. The CDR3 DNA follows: TGTGCCAGCAGCCACAAGGGAGGAGCGAAAGAGGGCAAAGATACGCAGTATTTT. Protein sequence: CASSHKGGAKEGKDTQYF.

The chain recombines TRBV27 with TRBJ2-3; 7 bases agree with TRBD2. Germline V gene data show CDR1 as MNHEY and CDR2 as SMNVEV (reference sequence). The CDR3 has 15 amino acids. J lost 3 bases, V lost 3 bases, and 6 bases had no gene match. CDR3 sequence: CASSFHLAATDTQYF. The CDR3 DNA follows: TGTGCCAGCAGTTTTCATCTAGCGGCAACAGATACGCAGTATTTT.

The chain couples TRBV29-1 to TRBJ2-2, with TRBD2 matching over 11 bases. Germline V gene data show CDR1 as SQVTM and CDR2 as ANQGSEA. The length of the CDR3 is 14 residues. Trimming at V came to 6 bases and at J to 6 bases, leaving 6 bases not matched to a gene. The CDR3 protein is CSVILAGVPGELFF. The CDR3, as DNA: TGCAGCGTCATACTAGCGGGAGTTCCCGGGGAGCTGTTTTTT.

The chain recombines TRBV5-5 with TRBJ1-1, with a weak D call TRBD1 (5 bases). Germline CDR1 and CDR2: SGHKS and YYEKEE (reference sequence). The CDR3 has 13 amino acids. The V gene lost 0 bases and the J gene lost 6 bases, with 9 bases spanning the gap. In nucleotides, the CDR3 is TGTGCCAGCAGCTTGGATGTCAGGGCTGAAGCTTTCTTT. Encoded protein: CASSLDVRAEAFF.

This clone was seen a single time. The CDR3 DNA follows: TGTGCCAGCTCACCGGACAGGGGATCCGAAGCTTTCTTT. It codes for CASSPDRGSEAFF. This chain joins TRBV18 and TRBJ1-1; TRBD1 matches 9 bases. With V trimmed by 3 bases and J by 8 bases, 4 bases remained unmatched. From germline, CDR1 is KGHSH and CDR2 LQKENI. The CDR3 runs to 13 residues.

The V gene is TRBV6-6, the J gene TRBJ2-7; maybe TRBD1 (5 bases). Looked up from germline, CDR1 is MNHNY and CDR2 is SVGAGI (reference sequence). V was shortened by 4 bases and J by 3 bases, with 19 bases between the two germline ends. This CDR3 contains 16 residues. The CDR3 DNA reads as TGTGCCAGCAGTTCCCTTCGAACAGGAGTTTACTACGAGCAGTACTTC. This codes for CASSSLRTGVYYEQYF.

V is TRBV10-3 and J is TRBJ2-5, with 7 bases that match TRBD2. CDR1 is ENHRY and CDR2 is SYGVKD in the germline V gene. This CDR3 is built from 14 residues. Losses at the gene ends were 0 bases for V and 4 bases for J; bases not matched to a gene: 2. In DNA, the CDR3 is TGTGCCATCAGTGAGTCCCCTAGCGGAGAGACCCAGTACTTC. Its translation: CAISESPSGETQYF.

CDR3 region: CASSRTSGASYEQYF. The CDR3 nucleotides read TGCGCCAGCAGCCGGACTAGCGGGGCCTCCTACGAGCAGTACTTC. The chain is built from TRBV4-1 and TRBJ2-7, with 12 bases matching TRBD2. The V gene end was trimmed by 4 bases and the J gene end by 0 bases; junction bases not matched to a gene: 1. The V gene's germline CDR1 is MGHRA and CDR2 YSYEKL. The CDR3 runs 15 residues.

The chain combines TRBV9 with TRBJ2-5; 11 bases line up with TRBD2. Trimming took 2 bases from V and 4 from J; bases not matched to a gene: 4. The length of the CDR3 is 15 residues. Germline CDR1 reads SGDLS; CDR2 reads YYNGEE. CDR3 sequence (DNA): TGTGCCAGCAGCGTGCTCGGACTAGCGGGAGAGACCCAGTACTTC. Translated, it gives CASSVLGLAGETQYF.

The rearrangement uses TRBV5-6 and TRBJ1-2, with TRBD1 as a possible D gene (5 bases). This CDR3 spans 13 amino acids. Deletions cut 4 bases from V and 5 bases from J, with 12 bases between. CDR1 is SGHDT and CDR2 is YYEEEE in the germline V gene. CDR3 residues: CASSARGGYGYTF. The CDR3 region has the DNA TGTGCCAGCAGCGCCCGGGGGGGATATGGCTACACCTTC.

This clone was observed a single time. V gene TRBV18 combines with J gene TRBJ2-1; TRBD1 agrees at 9 bases. V shed 2 bases and J 2 bases; nucleotides not matched to a gene: 1. This CDR3 comprises 15 residues. The germline gives CDR1 KGHSH, CDR2 LQKENI. As DNA, the CDR3 is TGTGCCAGCTCACCATGGGACAGGGCCTACAATGAGCAGTTCTTC. Protein product: CASSPWDRAYNEQFF.

The rearrangement links TRBV9 to TRBJ2-1; TRBD1 aligns across 11 bases. This CDR3 spans 16 amino acids. V shed 0 bases, J shed 3 bases, and the junction held 2 bases outside the gene matches. The germline V gene encodes CDR1 SGDLS and CDR2 YYNGEE. This chain's CDR3 is CASSVAGTGGYNEQFF. The CDR3 DNA is TGTGCCAGCAGCGTAGCCGGGACAGGGGGCTACAATGAGCAGTTCTTC.